This T cell receptor beta chain was sequenced for a study of shared T cell receptors in the human thymus. The CDR3 loop spans 11 amino acids. V dropped 6 bases and J dropped 4 bases, with 5 bases sitting between them. The germline V gene has CDR1 SGHDT and CDR2 YYEEEE. Assay used: immunoSEQ multiplex PCR; TCRdb lists only in-frame clones, some missing. The sample consists of 650,000 to 950,000 clones, approximately 83% of them appearing once. Another study also made use of these data, one on human thymus T cells. That paper notes: Thymic TCR repertoires of unrelated people reportedly overlapped highly.

The chain employs TRBV5-6 and TRBJ2-1; D not certain. The TCR sequence derives from a girl under three years old with a congenital heart defect. The sample consisted of thymocytes. The CDR3 coding sequence is TGTGCCAGCAACCTATACAATGAGCAGTTCTTC. Protein product: CASNLYNEQFF. The variable domain in full, with the rest retrieved from reference TRBV5-6 and TRBJ2-1, is DAGVTQSPTHLIKTRGQQVTLRCSPKSGHDTVSWYQQALGQGPQFIFQYYEEEERQRGNFPDRFSGHQFPNYSSELNVNALLLGDSALYLCASNLYNEQFFGPGTRLTVL.